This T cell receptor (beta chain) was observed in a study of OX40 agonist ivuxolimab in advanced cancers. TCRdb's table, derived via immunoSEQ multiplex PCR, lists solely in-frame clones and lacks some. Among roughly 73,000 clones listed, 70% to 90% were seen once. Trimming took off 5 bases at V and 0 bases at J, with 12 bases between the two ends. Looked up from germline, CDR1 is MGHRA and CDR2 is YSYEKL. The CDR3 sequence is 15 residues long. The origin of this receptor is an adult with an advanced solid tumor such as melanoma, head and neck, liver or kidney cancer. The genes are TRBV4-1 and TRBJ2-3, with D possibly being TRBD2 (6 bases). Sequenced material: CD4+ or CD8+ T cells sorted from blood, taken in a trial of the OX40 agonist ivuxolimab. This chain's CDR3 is CASSFSGLSTDTQYF. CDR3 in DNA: TGCGCCAGCAGCTTCTCGGGACTTAGCACAGATACGCAGTATTTT.